This section outlines one TCR beta chain sequence together with its context. Its cognate antigen is unknown. This sample was included in a study of T cells in Graves' hyperthyroidism and ophthalmopathy. Findings and caveats of the study: The majority of expanded thyroid clonotypes above 0.001 also appeared in blood. Stable hyperthyroidism was separated from ophthalmopathy by a model based on 13 V-J features.

Germline V gene data show CDR1 as SGHTA and CDR2 as FQGNSA. The V and J ends lost 11 bases and 2 bases, in that order; junction bases with no gene match: 10. There are 14 residues in the CDR3. TCR beta CDR3 sequences were amplified from RNA transcripts. RT-PCR in the first round (using the HTBI primer set) targeted the TCR CDR3. TCRdb reanalysed the multiplex PCR reads using MiXCR and keeps one entry per CDR3 protein. Altogether about 610,000 distinct CDR3 sequences are present, approximately 44% being singletons, with the ten largest covering roughly 7.7%. Researchers barred patients who had uncontrolled infection, other autoimmune disease, pregnancy or lactation. Diagnoses rested on clinical symptoms, serum thyroxine and TRAb, thyroid ultrasound and orbital computed tomography.

Material: peripheral blood or thyroid tissue (not recorded which). This chain connects TRBV7-2 to TRBJ2-7; 9 bases are shared with TRBD1. The source of this sequence is a woman between 18 and 30 years old with Graves' hyperthyroidism. This CDR3 is CAPPPGTGTYEQYF. CDR3 nucleotide sequence: TGTGCCCCCCCGCCCGGGACAGGGACCTACGAGCAGTACTTC.